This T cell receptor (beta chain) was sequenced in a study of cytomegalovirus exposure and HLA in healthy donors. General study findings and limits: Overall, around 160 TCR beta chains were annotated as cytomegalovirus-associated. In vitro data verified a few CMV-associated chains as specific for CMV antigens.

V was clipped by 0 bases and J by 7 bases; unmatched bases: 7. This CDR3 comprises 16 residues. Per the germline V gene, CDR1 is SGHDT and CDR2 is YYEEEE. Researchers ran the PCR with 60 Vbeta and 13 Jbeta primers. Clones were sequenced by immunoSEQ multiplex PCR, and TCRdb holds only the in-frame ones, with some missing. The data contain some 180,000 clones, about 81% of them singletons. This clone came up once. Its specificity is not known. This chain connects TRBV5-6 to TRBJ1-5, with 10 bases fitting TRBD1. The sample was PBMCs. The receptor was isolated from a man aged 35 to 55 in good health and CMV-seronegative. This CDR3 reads CASSLAFGTGEQPQHF. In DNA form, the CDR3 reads TGTGCCAGCAGCTTGGCTTTCGGGACAGGGGAACAGCCCCAGCATTTT.